Detailed here is one T cell receptor beta chain. The sample is drawn from a study of T cells after yellow fever vaccination. Study-level information: In the case of low-cell-number fractions, SMART-Seq v4 Ultra Low Input was used for preparation.

It was through 5'RACE template switching that TCR cDNA was made, with a universal primer site and UMIs added. TCRdb ran MiXCR on the 5' RACE reads and lists one entry per CDR3 protein. The profile shows a few hundred thousand distinct CDR3 sequences, 3.6% of them singletons. Specimen: PBMCs, collected on the day of the yellow fever booster vaccination. This sequence was found in a man between 18 and 29 years old who received the YFV17D yellow fever vaccine.

The CDR3 sequence is CASSPGWGLDEQFF. CDR3 nucleotides: TGTGCCAGCAGCCCTGGGTGGGGGCTGGATGAGCAGTTCTTC. The V gene is TRBV7-2, the J gene TRBJ2-1; D is perhaps TRBD1 (6 bases). Trimming took 5 bases from V and 8 from J, leaving 16 bases between them. From germline, CDR1 is SGHTA and CDR2 FQGNSA. The CDR3 sequence is 14 residues long.